This TCR beta chain was retrieved from a study of T cell repertoires in cytomegalovirus infection. Whole-study context: Used in the study were CMV epitopes, some recently identified and HLA-C-restricted, others well-studied and HLA-B-restricted.

Broader study findings: CMV-specific TCR beta clonotypes restricted by HLA-C dominated the ex vivo response. Cumulative frequency of public TCR beta families picked out carriers of CMV plus the relevant HLA.

This CDR3 has 16 residues. CDR1 and CDR2 (germline): SEHNR, FQNEAQ (reference sequence). The ends were cut back, 5 bases at V and 6 bases at J, with 20 bases in the middle. About this clonotype: Its antigen is not identified.

Via MiXCR, TCRdb re-called the reads, giving one row per CDR3 protein. The sample shows about 920,000 distinct CDR3 sequences, around 30% of them seen only once. The chain links TRBV7-9 to TRBJ2-1; perhaps TRBD2 as D (5 bases). The material sequenced was cultured CD8+ T cells from PBMCs, taken from culture after CMV antigen stimulation. The receptor comes from a human donor in good health (CMV status not recorded). Some clones in this sample may be carry-over from other donors' samples. CDR3 in amino acids: CASSPPGGRQANEQFF. CDR3 DNA: TGTGCCAGCAGCCCGCCCGGTGGGAGACAAGCCAATGAGCAGTTCTTC.